The present T cell receptor beta chain was sequenced within a study of PD-1 blockade in classical Hodgkin lymphoma. The time point here: newly diagnosed, previously untreated cHL patient sample. After PBMCs were thawed, their CD8+ T cells were isolated by magnetic negative selection. Comparison relied on PBMCs that came from newly diagnosed, untreated classical Hodgkin lymphoma. Germline values: CDR1 SQVTM, CDR2 ANQGSEA. J lost 6 bases, V lost 4 bases, and 9 bases had no gene match. CDR3 size: 14 residues. The data were produced by immunoSEQ multiplex PCR, yet TCRdb's version contains in-frame clones alone and is incomplete. The profile covers over 20,000 clones, with about 83% appearing a single time and over 6% taken by the ten largest. Study outcomes and limitations: Newly diagnosed patients reportedly trailed healthy donors in baseline TCR diversity. Prior therapy or disease activity may underlie the repertoire differences, whose causes remain undefined.

With respect to this clone: Its antigen is unknown.

The clonotype was recovered from a human donor with classical Hodgkin lymphoma. The chain recombines TRBV29-1 with TRBJ2-7, with TRBD1 matching over 10 bases. The sample consisted of CD8+ T cells from blood. This CDR3 is CSVGDRGVWGEQYF. In nucleotides, the CDR3 is TGCAGCGTTGGGGACAGGGGTGTGTGGGGCGAGCAGTACTTC.